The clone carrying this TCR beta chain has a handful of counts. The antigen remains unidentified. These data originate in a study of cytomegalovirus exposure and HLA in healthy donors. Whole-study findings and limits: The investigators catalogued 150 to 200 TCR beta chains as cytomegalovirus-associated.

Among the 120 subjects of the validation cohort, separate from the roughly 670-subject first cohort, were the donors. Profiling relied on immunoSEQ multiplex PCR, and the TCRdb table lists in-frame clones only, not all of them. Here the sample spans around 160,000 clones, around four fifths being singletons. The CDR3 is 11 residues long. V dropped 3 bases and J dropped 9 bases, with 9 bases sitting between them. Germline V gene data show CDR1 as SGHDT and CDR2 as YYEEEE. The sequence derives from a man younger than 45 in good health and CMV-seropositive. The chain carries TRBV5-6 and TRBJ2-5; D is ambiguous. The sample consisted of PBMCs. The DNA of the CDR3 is TGTGCCAGCAGCTCCCTAGGAGCCCAGTACTTC. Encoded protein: CASSSLGAQYF.